Listed below are T cell receptor beta chains from one sample, sequenced in a study of T cell changes during pregnancy in multiple sclerosis. Generated by immunoSEQ multiplex PCR, the TCRdb table keeps only in-frame clones and is missing some. Of roughly 45,000 clones in the sample, about nine tenths are singletons; the top ten hold about 1.5%. Sample: peripheral blood, taken in the first trimester of pregnancy. These receptors were taken from a female donor in good health, enrolled as a control in a pregnancy study. Both conserved end residues are part of each CDR3. D genes are given only for firm matches. Some rows mark clone size as missing; the rest say once, few, many or name a class of expanded clone.

d_call	cdr3_length	clone_size	j_call	v_call	cdr3_aa	cdr3_nt
.	14	.	TRBJ2-7	TRBV10-1	CASSVRGPTYEQYF	TGCGCCAGCAGTGTGCGGGGACCGACCTACGAGCAGTACTTC
.	18	.	TRBJ1-1	TRBV28	CASSSLYQESSINTEAFF	TGTGCCAGCAGTTCCCTCTATCAAGAAAGTAGTATAAACACTGAAGCTTTCTTT
.	18	.	TRBJ1-1	TRBV2	CASSERGWVRVFPTEAFF	TGTGCCAGCAGTGAAAGGGGGTGGGTTCGGGTGTTTCCGACTGAAGCTTTCTTT
.	12	once	TRBJ2-7	TRBV7-6	CASSSTGGEAYF	TGTGCCAGCAGCAGTACAGGGGGGGAGGCCTACTTC
.	14	.	TRBJ2-3	TRBV9	CASSVGQPTDTQYF	TGTGCCAGCAGCGTAGGACAGCCCACAGATACGCAGTATTTT
.	15	.	TRBJ2-6	TRBV5-1	CASSRGLTGANVLTF	TGCGCCAGCAGCAGGGGCTTGACGGGGGCCAACGTCCTGACTTTC
TRBD1	15	.	TRBJ1-2	TRBV19	CASSRLGQGIFGYTF	TGTGCCAGTAGTAGACTCGGACAGGGGATATTTGGCTACACCTTC
.	14	.	TRBJ1-6	TRBV6-1	CASLRSGPNSPLHF	TGTGCCAGCTTAAGGTCAGGTCCTAATTCACCCCTCCACTTT
.	14	once	TRBJ2-7	TRBV25-1	CASSALGPQSAQYF	TGTGCCAGCAGTGCCCTGGGCCCCCAGTCCGCGCAGTACTTC
TRBD2	15	.	TRBJ2-7	TRBV7-9	CASSFTRGGSYEQYF	TGTGCCAGCAGCTTTACCCGGGGAGGGTCCTACGAGCAGTACTTC
TRBD2	13	.	TRBJ2-3	TRBV5-8	CASSLAGADTQYF	TGTGCCAGCAGCCTAGCGGGAGCAGATACGCAGTATTTT
.	16	.	TRBJ1-2	TRBV5-1	CASSLGTTGTTAGYTF	TGCGCCAGCAGCTTGGGCACAACCGGGACAACCGCCGGCTACACCTTC
.	12	.	TRBJ1-2	TRBV7-2	CASSLTGHGYTF	TGTGCCAGCAGCTTGACAGGTCATGGCTACACCTTC
.	14	.	TRBJ1-2	TRBV5-1	CASSLAAANYGYTF	TGCGCCAGCAGCTTGGCCGCAGCGAACTATGGCTACACCTTC
.	16	.	TRBJ2-7	TRBV27	CASSLGPRNFSYEQYF	TGTGCCAGCAGTTTAGGGCCCCGGAACTTCTCCTACGAGCAGTACTTC
.	14	.	TRBJ2-7	TRBV5-6	CASSLVGVPIEQYF	TGTGCCAGCAGCTTGGTCGGAGTCCCGATAGAGCAGTACTTC
.	14	.	TRBJ2-7	TRBV11-3	CASSKGTGIHEQYF	TGTGCCAGCAGCAAAGGAACAGGGATCCACGAGCAGTACTTC
.	13	.	TRBJ2-5	TRBV30	CARSEDREETQYF	TGTGCCCGGTCCGAGGACAGAGAAGAGACCCAGTACTTC
.	14	.	TRBJ1-2	TRBV2	CASSQQGSEYGYTF	TGTGCCAGCAGTCAGCAGGGGTCGGAATATGGCTACACCTTC
TRBD1	11	once	TRBJ2-7	TRBV20-1	CSSSDRDEQYF	TGCAGTTCCTCGGACAGGGACGAGCAGTACTTC
TRBD2	16	.	TRBJ2-3	TRBV7-9	CASSYPSGGGTDTQYF	TGTGCCAGCAGCTACCCCAGCGGGGGGGGCACAGATACGCAGTATTTT
.	14	few	TRBJ1-1	TRBV29-1	CSVEEVGGRTEAFF	TGCAGCGTTGAAGAGGTAGGGGGAAGGACTGAAGCTTTCTTT
.	14	.	TRBJ2-5	TRBV27	CASKLGGSPETQYF	TGTGCCAGCAAATTGGGGGGTTCTCCAGAGACCCAGTACTTC
.	14	once	TRBJ2-2	TRBV30	CAWSKGQGSGELFF	TGTGCCTGGAGTAAGGGGCAGGGGTCCGGGGAGCTGTTTTTT
TRBD2	15	few	TRBJ2-1	TRBV19	CASSRLAGGLGEQFF	TGTGCCAGTAGCAGACTAGCGGGGGGCCTTGGTGAGCAGTTCTTC
TRBD2	14	.	TRBJ2-5	TRBV5-1	CASSPTLAGETQYF	TGCGCCAGCAGCCCCACCCTAGCGGGAGAGACCCAGTACTTC
TRBD2	16	once	TRBJ2-1	TRBV4-3	CASSQDGRRAYNEQFF	TGCGCCAGCAGCCAAGACGGGAGGCGCGCCTACAATGAGCAGTTCTTC
TRBD1	18	.	TRBJ2-6	TRBV25-1	CASSERGHSSSGANVLTF	TGTGCCAGCAGTGAAAGGGGGCACTCGAGCTCTGGGGCCAACGTCCTGACTTTC
TRBD1	15	.	TRBJ2-3	TRBV7-3	CASSINPGQTDTQYF	TGTGCCAGCAGCATCAACCCGGGACAGACAGATACGCAGTATTTT
TRBD1	12	few	TRBJ1-6	TRBV30	CAWSGDSTPLHF	TGTGCCTGGAGCGGGGACAGCACACCCCTCCACTTT
.	16	.	TRBJ1-2	TRBV27	CASSRDGWGGWDGYTF	TGTGCCAGCAGTCGGGACGGGTGGGGGGGTTGGGATGGCTACACCTTC
TRBD1	13	.	TRBJ1-2	TRBV4-1	CASSRTGGDGYTF	TGCGCCAGCAGTAGGACAGGGGGGGATGGCTACACCTTC
TRBD2	13	.	TRBJ2-5	TRBV2	CASSRSGGETQYF	TGTGCCAGCAGTCGCAGCGGGGGAGAGACCCAGTACTTC
TRBD1	15	many	TRBJ1-6	TRBV6-1	CASSEGTGGNSPLHF	TGTGCCAGCAGTGAAGGGACAGGGGGCAATTCACCCCTCCACTTT
TRBD1	18	.	TRBJ1-1	TRBV7-2	CASSLAPRDSPMNTEAFF	TGTGCCAGCAGCTTAGCGCCCAGGGACAGCCCCATGAACACTGAAGCTTTCTTT
.	17	once	TRBJ2-6	TRBV28	CASSSSGRGPGANVLTF	TGTGCCAGCAGCTCGTCGGGGCGGGGCCCCGGGGCCAACGTCCTGACTTTC
TRBD1	15	.	TRBJ2-7	TRBV5-6	CASSLVGTGGDEQYF	TGTGCCAGCAGCTTGGTGGGGACAGGGGGCGACGAGCAGTACTTC
TRBD2	16	.	TRBJ2-5	TRBV5-4	CASNQGGSGGAETQYF	TGTGCCAGCAACCAGGGGGGGAGCGGGGGGGCGGAGACCCAGTACTTC
.	15	.	TRBJ1-5	TRBV5-6	CASSFSFGGGQPQHF	TGTGCCAGCAGCTTTTCTTTCGGGGGAGGTCAGCCCCAGCATTTT
TRBD2	16	.	TRBJ2-5	TRBV7-9	CASSLVFGRAVETQYF	TGTGCCAGCAGCTTAGTCTTCGGGAGGGCCGTTGAGACCCAGTACTTC
TRBD2	16	.	TRBJ2-2	TRBV7-2	CASLTSGRGGVGELFF	TGTGCCAGTTTGACTAGCGGGAGGGGGGGAGTCGGGGAGCTGTTTTTT
.	15	few	TRBJ2-3	TRBV5-1	CASSLDEGVGDTQYF	TGCGCCAGCAGCTTGGACGAGGGGGTTGGAGATACGCAGTATTTT
TRBD2	17	.	TRBJ2-3	TRBV9	CASRPPIAGGGTDTQYF	TGTGCCAGCAGGCCTCCAATAGCGGGGGGGGGCACAGATACGCAGTATTTT
.	15	.	TRBJ2-3	TRBV19	CASSMSLRYTDTQYF	TGTGCCAGTAGTATGTCTCTGAGATACACAGATACGCAGTATTTT
.	12	.	TRBJ2-3	TRBV11-3	CARDYSTDTQYF	TGTGCCAGGGACTATAGCACAGATACGCAGTATTTT
.	13	once	TRBJ1-5	TRBV10-2	CASSADSNQPQHF	TGCGCCAGCAGCGCAGATAGCAATCAGCCCCAGCATTTT
TRBD2	15	.	TRBJ2-7	TRBV10-2	CASSWSGTNSYEQYF	TGCGCCAGCAGTTGGTCCGGGACTAACTCCTACGAGCAGTACTTC
TRBD1	15	.	TRBJ2-7	TRBV6-1	CASSEAPGQSYEQYF	TGTGCCAGCAGTGAAGCGCCGGGACAGAGTTACGAGCAGTACTTC
.	14	.	TRBJ2-7	TRBV18	CASSPSGEVTLTNF	TGTGCCAGCTCACCTTCGGGGGAAGTGACCCTTACAAACTTC
TRBD1	16	.	TRBJ1-2	TRBV7-9	CASSSTRTGGSYGYTF	TGTGCCAGCAGCTCCACGCGGACAGGGGGGAGCTATGGCTACACCTTC
TRBD1	16	.	TRBJ1-3	TRBV28	CASSSPQGAGGNTIYF	TGTGCCAGCAGTTCACCGCAGGGGGCAGGAGGAAACACCATATATTTT
TRBD1	13	.	TRBJ1-2	TRBV28	CASSPGQGYGYTF	TGTGCCAGCAGCCCTGGACAGGGCTATGGCTACACCTTC
TRBD1	15	.	TRBJ1-5	TRBV27	CASSLTGGFRQPQHF	TGTGCCAGCAGCCTGACAGGGGGCTTTCGTCAGCCCCAGCATTTT
TRBD1	15	.	TRBJ2-5	TRBV18	CASSPGTGRPETQYF	TGTGCCAGCTCACCCGGGACAGGAAGGCCAGAGACCCAGTACTTC
.	14	few	TRBJ1-5	TRBV6-5	CASSYSPGNQPQHF	TGTGCCAGCAGTTACTCCCCGGGGAATCAGCCCCAGCATTTT
.	15	once	TRBJ2-2	TRBV19	CASTGGTGWTGELFF	TGTGCCAGTACTGGCGGTACAGGGTGGACCGGGGAGCTGTTTTTT
TRBD1	14	.	TRBJ1-5	TRBV19	CASSGTGGNQPQHF	TGTGCCAGTAGTGGGACAGGGGGCAATCAGCCCCAGCATTTT
.	15	.	TRBJ2-5	TRBV6-1	CASITAAGAGETQYF	TGTGCCAGCATTACCGCCGCGGGGGCGGGGGAGACCCAGTACTTC
.	14	.	TRBJ1-2	TRBV4-1	CASSQNRVPYGYTF	TGCGCCAGCAGCCAGAACAGGGTGCCCTATGGCTACACCTTC